The 22 T cell receptor beta chains presented below share a single source sample, sequenced in a study of T cell responses to AZD1222 COVID-19 vaccine. Generated by immunoSEQ multiplex PCR, the TCRdb table keeps only in-frame clones and is missing some. The profile shows about 120,000 clones, approximately 90% of them singletons. Sample: peripheral blood, taken on day 0 of AZD1222 vaccination. Receptor source: an adult in good health.

In DNA form, the CDR3 reads TGCGCCAGCATCCTCGGGGAAGCGAACACTGAAGCTTTCTTT. Translation: CASILGEANTEAFF. The rearrangement links TRBV5-1 to TRBJ1-1; D unresolved. The V end was cut by 6 bases, the J end by 1 base, with 13 bases between. This CDR3 has 14 amino acids. Germline V gives CDR1 SGHRS, CDR2 YFSETQ. Using reference TRBV5-1 and TRBJ1-1 for the parts outside the CDR3, the full variable domain is KAGVTQTPRYLIKTRGQQVTLSCSPISGHRSVSWYQQTPGQGLQFLFEYFSETQRNKGNFPGRFSGRQFSNSRSEMNVSTLELGDSALYLCASILGEANTEAFFGQGTRLTVV.

CDR3 region: CATSDLVGVEQYF. The CDR3 DNA follows: TGTGCCACCAGTGATTTGGTCGGAGTTGAGCAGTACTTC. This chain uses TRBV24-1 with TRBJ2-7, with unresolved D. There are 13 residues in the CDR3. The germline gives CDR1 KGHDR, CDR2 SFDVKD. Between the trimmed V and J ends, which lost 0 bases and 7 bases, there was a span of 9 bases.

This clone was seen once. The V and J genes are TRBV27 and TRBJ1-2; D is ambiguous. Germline V gene data show CDR1 as MNHEY and CDR2 as SMNVEV (reference sequence). V was shortened by 3 bases and J by 8 bases, with 13 bases between the two germline ends. This CDR3 contains 13 residues. CDR3 in DNA: TGTGCCAGCAGTTTCGCGGGGTTCGGGGGCTACACCTTC. Translation gives CASSFAGFGGYTF.

J is TRBJ2-1 and V is TRBV6-5; maybe TRBD1 (6 bases). CDR3 length: 15 residues. V lost 7 bases and J 3 bases, leaving 16 bases between the germline ends. Germline V gene sequence: CDR1 MNHEY, CDR2 SVGAGI. CDR3 DNA sequence: TGTGCCAGCAAGATGGGGGCAGGGGACTACAATGAGCAGTTCTTC. Translating it yields CASKMGAGDYNEQFF.

CDR3 sequence reads: CASRRSIDYGYTF. CDR3 sequence (DNA): TGTGCCAGCAGACGGAGTATCGACTATGGCTACACCTTC. The chain has TRBV6-5 and TRBJ1-2; D remains ambiguous. In germline, CDR1 is MNHEY, CDR2 SVGAGI. The CDR3 sequence is 13 residues long. Trimming stripped 6 bases from V and 3 bases from J, with 11 bases between.

Points on this clone: One end of the junction is discordant with germline, which a read error may explain. This chain connects TRBV19 to TRBJ1-1; no definite D call. CDR1 LNHDA and CDR2 SQIVND come from the germline V gene (reference sequence). CDR3 length equals 12 residues. CDR3 sequence (DNA): TGTGCCAGTAGGATAGGTAACACTGAAGCTTTCTTT. Translating it yields CASRIGNTEAFF.

This clone was found once. This chain uses TRBV5-1 with TRBJ2-3; D perhaps matches TRBD2 (5 bases). This CDR3 is 14 amino acids long. Trimming left V 0 bases short and J 0 bases short, with 5 bases between. Germline assignment: CDR1 SGHRS and CDR2 YFSETQ. The CDR3 reads CASSLGTSTDTQYF. The CDR3 nucleotides read TGCGCCAGCAGCTTGGGGACTAGCACAGATACGCAGTATTTT.

This clone was seen just once. The chain recombines TRBV6-5 with TRBJ1-6; D possibly corresponds to TRBD1 (5 bases). CDR1 MNHEY and CDR2 SVGAGI come from the germline V gene. This CDR3 contains 15 residues. V shed 0 bases and J shed 5 bases, with 8 bases lying between them. The CDR3 protein is CASSYSGRDNSPLHF. The CDR3 DNA reads as TGTGCCAGCAGTTACTCGGGACGGGATAATTCACCCCTCCACTTT.

The chain recombines TRBV5-6 with TRBJ1-4; 7 bases line up with TRBD1. The CDR3 extends over 16 amino acids. Trimming removed 2 bases from V and 8 bases from J; junction bases left unmatched: 12. CDR1 SGHDT and CDR2 YYEEEE come from the germline V gene. The DNA of the CDR3 is TGTGCCAGCAGCTTCCAAACCGGGACAGTGACCGAAAAACTGTTTTTT. Residues: CASSFQTGTVTEKLFF. The whole variable domain, remainder taken from reference TRBV5-6 and TRBJ1-4, is DAGVTQSPTHLIKTRGQQVTLRCSPKSGHDTVSWYQQALGQGPQFIFQYYEEEERQRGNFPDRFSGHQFPNYSSELNVNALLLGDSALYLCASSFQTGTVTEKLFFGSGTQLSVL.

This chain uses TRBV5-5 with TRBJ2-3, with a tentative D call TRBD1 (5 bases). V lost 0 bases and J lost 0, with 14 bases in between. The CDR3 consists of 17 residues. From germline, CDR1 is SGHKS and CDR2 YYEKEE (reference sequence). The CDR3 here is CASSLAGKPISTDTQYF. The CDR3 coding sequence is TGTGCCAGCAGCTTGGCAGGGAAGCCGATCAGCACAGATACGCAGTATTTT.

This clone is a singleton in its sample. The chain recombines TRBV5-4 with TRBJ1-1, with TRBD1 matching 7 bases. CDR3 size: 13 residues. With 7 bases clipped from V and 2 bases from J, the junction kept 5 bases outside the gene matches. Germline-derived CDR1 and CDR2 are SGHNT and YYREEE (reference sequence). The chain's CDR3 is CASRQGQNTEAFF. The CDR3 nucleotides read TGTGCCAGCCGACAGGGCCAAAACACTGAAGCTTTCTTT.

The gene calls are TRBV7-6 and TRBJ1-5, with D maybe TRBD1 (5 bases). The CDR3 has 16 amino acids. V lost 1 base to trimming and J lost 3 bases, with 13 bases between them. Germline V gene data show CDR1 as SGHVS and CDR2 as FNYEAQ. This CDR3 is CASSLEGKGLNQPQHF. The CDR3 nucleotides are TGTGCCAGCAGCTTAGAGGGAAAGGGGCTCAATCAGCCCCAGCATTTT.

The chain carries TRBV24-1 and TRBJ2-3; D possibly uses TRBD1 or TRBD2 (5 bases each). Trimming left V 9 bases short and J 0 bases short, with 18 bases between. Germline-derived CDR1 and CDR2 are KGHDR and SFDVKD. The CDR3 is 16 amino acids. DNA for the CDR3: TGTGCCACCGGCCCGAGGGGAAGGGCCAGCACAGATACGCAGTATTTT. This translates into CATGPRGRASTDTQYF.

DNA for the CDR3: TGTGCCTGGAGGGTGGGAGGAAACACCGGGGAGCTGTTTTTT. This gives the protein CAWRVGGNTGELFF. This sequence joins TRBV30 and TRBJ2-2; TRBD2 is a possible D gene (6 bases). The CDR3 has 14 residues. The V end lost 3 bases, the J end lost 2 bases, and 10 bases lay between the germline ends. Germline-derived CDR1 and CDR2 are GTSNPN and SVGIG (reference sequence).

The sample holds one count of this clone. The chain joins TRBV6-1 to TRBJ1-1; D gene ambiguous. Germline V gene lookup returns CDR1 MNHNS and CDR2 SASEGT. V was cut by 0 bases and J by 0 bases, with 11 bases left in between. The CDR3 consists of 16 residues. The CDR3 protein is CASSEAAATMNTEAFF. The CDR3 bases are TGTGCCAGCAGTGAAGCGGCAGCAACGATGAACACTGAAGCTTTCTTT.

The chain employs TRBV2 and TRBJ1-4; TRBD1 aligns across 7 bases. V lost 6 bases and J lost 7; bases outside the gene matches: 14. Germline CDR1 SNHLY, CDR2 FYNNEI. CDR3 size: 16 residues. The CDR3 region has the DNA TGTGCCAGCAGGAAGAATACAGGGGTCCGGGGTGAAAAACTGTTTTTT. Amino acid sequence: CASRKNTGVRGEKLFF.

V gene TRBV5-4 combines with J gene TRBJ1-1, with D unclear. The V gene lost 0 bases and the J gene lost 0 bases, with 6 bases spanning the gap. This CDR3 is 14 amino acids long. CDR1 is SGHNT, CDR2 YYREEE, per germline (reference sequence). The DNA of the CDR3 is TGTGCCAGCAGCTTGGACTATGTGAACACTGAAGCTTTCTTT. Protein product: CASSLDYVNTEAFF.

The CDR3 DNA reads as TGCGCCAGCAGTGTAGGCAGGGTAGTCTACAATGAGCAGTTCTTC. This translates into CASSVGRVVYNEQFF. V usage is TRBV10-2 and J usage is TRBJ2-1; a possible D gene is TRBD1 (5 bases). Germline assignment: CDR1 WSHSY and CDR2 SAAADI. This CDR3 contains 15 residues. V gave up 4 bases and J gave up 3 bases, with 13 bases separating them.

The rearrangement links TRBV5-5 to TRBJ2-2, with a weak D call TRBD2 (6 bases). V lost 4 bases to trimming and J lost 5 bases, with 21 bases between them. CDR3 size: 17 residues. Germline-derived CDR1 and CDR2 are SGHKS and YYEKEE (reference sequence). This CDR3 is CASSGSGLLGGTGELFF. In nucleotides, the CDR3 is TGTGCCAGCAGCGGGTCGGGACTCCTAGGAGGGACCGGGGAGCTGTTTTTT.

This clone has just one count. The chain recombines TRBV18 with TRBJ1-1, with D uncertain. CDR1 and CDR2 from the germline V gene are KGHSH and LQKENI. The CDR3 has 15 residues. Trimming stripped 1 base from V and 0 bases from J, with 9 bases between. Here the CDR3 DNA reads TGTGCCAGCTCACCACAAGGCAGCCTGAACACTGAAGCTTTCTTT. It translates to CASSPQGSLNTEAFF.

CDR3 DNA sequence: TGTGCCAGCAGCCGGCCCGTTGCGGGGAACAACGAGCAGTACTTC. Translated: CASSRPVAGNNEQYF. This chain joins TRBV28 and TRBJ2-7; weak D call: TRBD2 (6 bases). The germline V and J ends were trimmed by 6 bases and 5 bases, with 20 bases remaining between them. This CDR3 has 15 residues. From germline, CDR1 is MDHEN and CDR2 SYDVKM.

This clone appeared a single time. V and J are TRBV7-2 and TRBJ1-1; 7 bases are shared with TRBD1. The V segment lost 5 bases and the J segment 5 bases; nucleotides outside the gene matches: 11. Germline values: CDR1 SGHTA, CDR2 FQGNSA. The CDR3 has 15 amino acids. The CDR3 region is CASSHDRAFVTEAFF. In nucleotides, the CDR3 is TGTGCCAGCAGCCATGACAGGGCATTCGTAACTGAAGCTTTCTTT.